This TCR beta chain was retrieved from a study of T cell repertoires in cytomegalovirus infection (dated by TCRdb to 2018 to 2020). For the wider study: Alongside well-studied HLA-B-restricted epitopes, the peptide stimulations were aimed at recently identified HLA-C-restricted CMV epitopes, whose presentation resists viral immunomodulation. Donor HLA type was relevant to the analysis, as public TCR beta signatures indicated carriage of CMV infection together with the matching HLA type.

The label giving this sample's treatment or condition can be read as: in vitro stimulation with specific CMV peptide epitopes to enrich CMV-specific T cells. The CDR3 has 16 amino acids, counting the end cysteine and phenylalanine. The kept DNA is CDR3 alone, 48 bases in frame from the first base. The germline V gene (reference sequence) supplies CDR1 SGHAT and CDR2 FQDESV. V is shortened by 5 bases, J by 6 bases, and the region joining them spans 22 bases. Sequencing relied on an Illumina HiSeq 1500. TCRdb redid the processing of the public reads, applying fastp at Q25 and MiXCR, and retained in-frame beta chains. Under each unique CDR3 protein, matching rows form one entry showing the most common genes and DNA. The sample records about 570,000 distinct CDR3 sequences, 35% to 50% of which are singletons. The ten biggest clones cover 48% of the sample. Results and caveats for the whole study, not just this receptor: Cumulative frequency of public TCR beta family members discriminated carriers of CMV infection plus the relevant HLA type in this cohort and an independent approximately 370-donor cohort. The ex vivo response was dominated by HLA-C-restricted CMV-specific TCR beta clonotypes, and the single most frequent clonotype in two of eight donors was supplied by these HLA-C-restricted clonotypes.

This clonotype was detected a few times. There is no known antigen for this receptor. No much larger clone exists at a distance of one base, and base qualities are not known. The sequence was collected from a human donor in good health (CMV status not recorded). Some clones in this sample may be carry-over from other donors' samples. The source material was cultured PBMCs, sampled from culture after CMV antigen stimulation. The rearrangement joined TRBV11-1 to TRBJ2-5; the D region possibly corresponds to TRBD2 (5 bases align). CDR3 protein: CASSNYNYGVEKTQYF. The DNA sequence follows: TGTGCCAGCAGCAATTATAATTACGGGGTTGAGAAGACCCAGTACTTC.